Here is one TCR beta chain with its context. Its antigen remains unknown. V shed 3 bases and J shed 9 bases, with 11 bases lying between them. This CDR3 region has 12 residues. The germline gives CDR1 DFQATT, CDR2 SNEGSKA (reference sequence). The data stem from a study of T cells in Graves' hyperthyroidism and ophthalmopathy. Findings of the study overall: In the blood, most expanded thyroid clonotypes above 0.001 appeared as well.

Blood was drawn at first hyperthyroidism diagnosis, before any ophthalmopathy symptoms. RNA transcripts served as the template for amplifying TCR beta CDR3 regions. Using the HTBI primer set, a first-round RT-PCR was run on the TCR CDR3. MiXCR, run by TCRdb on the multiplex PCR reads, gives a single entry per CDR3 protein. The table shows approximately 620,000 distinct CDR3 sequences, with about 15% occurring only once. The TCR sequence derives from a woman under 40 with Graves' hyperthyroidism that later progressed to Graves' ophthalmopathy. The chain employs TRBV20-1 and TRBJ2-2, with D uncertain. Sequencing was performed on blood. For the CDR3, the DNA is TGCAGTGCTAGTTGTGATGGATGGGAGCTGTTTTTT. The encoded protein is CSASCDGWELFF.